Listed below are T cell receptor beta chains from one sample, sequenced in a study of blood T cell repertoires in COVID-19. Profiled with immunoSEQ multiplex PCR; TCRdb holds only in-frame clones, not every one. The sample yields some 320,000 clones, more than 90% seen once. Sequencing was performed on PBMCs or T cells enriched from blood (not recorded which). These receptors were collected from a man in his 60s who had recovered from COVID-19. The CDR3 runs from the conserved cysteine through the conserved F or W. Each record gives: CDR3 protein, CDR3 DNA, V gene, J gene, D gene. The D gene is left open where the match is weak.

cdr3_aa: CASSLRTLANQPQHF
cdr3_nt: TGTGCCAGCAGTCTCAGGACTCTAGCCAATCAGCCCCAGCATTTT
v_call: TRBV2
j_call: TRBJ1-5
d_call: .

cdr3_aa: CASSLAEAGYTF
cdr3_nt: TGTGCCAGCAGTTTAGCAGAGGCTGGCTACACCTTC
v_call: TRBV12-3/TRBV12-4
j_call: TRBJ1-2
d_call: .

cdr3_aa: CASSVLGTSGGRGTDTQYF
cdr3_nt: TGTGCCAGCAGTGTCCTAGGGACTAGCGGGGGCCGAGGCACAGATACGCAGTATTTT
v_call: TRBV6-1
j_call: TRBJ2-3
d_call: TRBD2

cdr3_aa: CASSMTGEGYEQYF
cdr3_nt: TGTGCCAGTAGTATGACAGGGGAAGGGTACGAGCAGTACTTC
v_call: TRBV19
j_call: TRBJ2-7
d_call: TRBD1

cdr3_aa: CASSYTPGKAFF
cdr3_nt: TGTGCCAGCAGTTATACCCCAGGGAAAGCTTTCTTT
v_call: TRBV6-5
j_call: TRBJ1-1
d_call: .

cdr3_aa: CASSEWGGDTDTQYF
cdr3_nt: TGTGCCAGCAGTGAATGGGGAGGGGACACAGATACGCAGTATTTT
v_call: TRBV25-1
j_call: TRBJ2-3
d_call: TRBD2

cdr3_aa: CASSPRGEVGTLLTTDTQYF
cdr3_nt: TGTGCCAGCTCACCCCGGGGAGAAGTGGGAACGTTACTTACTACAGATACGCAGTATTTT
v_call: TRBV18
j_call: TRBJ2-3
d_call: .

cdr3_aa: CASSLRRRGGGSGTQYF
cdr3_nt: TGTGCCAGCAGCTTGAGACGGCGGGGGGGAGGATCCGGGACCCAGTACTTC
v_call: TRBV11-2
j_call: TRBJ2-5
d_call: TRBD2

cdr3_aa: CASSRTGGSEKLFF
cdr3_nt: TGTGCCAGCAGTAGGACAGGGGGGAGTGAAAAACTGTTTTTT
v_call: TRBV6-5
j_call: TRBJ1-4
d_call: TRBD1

cdr3_aa: CASSQELSGTGSEKLFF
cdr3_nt: TGTGCCAGCAGCCAAGAATTAAGTGGAACAGGGAGTGAAAAACTGTTTTTT
v_call: TRBV4-2
j_call: TRBJ1-4
d_call: .

cdr3_aa: CASSSDPGGSPDREAFF
cdr3_nt: TGTGCCAGCAGCTCGGACCCTGGGGGGAGTCCGGACCGCGAAGCTTTCTTT
v_call: TRBV7-9
j_call: TRBJ1-1
d_call: .

cdr3_aa: CATSGRREGRTGELFF
cdr3_nt: TGTGCCACCAGCGGACGGAGGGAGGGTCGCACCGGGGAGCTGTTTTTT
v_call: TRBV24-1
j_call: TRBJ2-2
d_call: TRBD2